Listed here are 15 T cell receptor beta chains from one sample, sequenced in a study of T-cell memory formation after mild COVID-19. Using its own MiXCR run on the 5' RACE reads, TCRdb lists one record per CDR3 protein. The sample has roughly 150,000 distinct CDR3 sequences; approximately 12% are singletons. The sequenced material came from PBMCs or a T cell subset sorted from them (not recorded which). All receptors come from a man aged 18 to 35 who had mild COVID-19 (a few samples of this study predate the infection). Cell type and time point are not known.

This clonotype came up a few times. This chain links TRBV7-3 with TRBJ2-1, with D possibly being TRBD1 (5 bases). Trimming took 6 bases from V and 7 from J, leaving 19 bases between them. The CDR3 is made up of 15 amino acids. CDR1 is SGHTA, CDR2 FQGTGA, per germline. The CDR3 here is CASSPGHNLGNEQFF. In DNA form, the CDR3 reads TGTGCCAGCAGTCCAGGACACAACCTTGGTAATGAGCAGTTCTTC. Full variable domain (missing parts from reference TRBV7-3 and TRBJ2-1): GAGVSQTPSNKVTEKGKYVELRCDPISGHTALYWYRQSLGQGPEFLIYFQGTGAADDSGLPNDRFFAVRPEGSVSTLKIQRTERGDSAVYLCASSPGHNLGNEQFFGPGTRLTVL.

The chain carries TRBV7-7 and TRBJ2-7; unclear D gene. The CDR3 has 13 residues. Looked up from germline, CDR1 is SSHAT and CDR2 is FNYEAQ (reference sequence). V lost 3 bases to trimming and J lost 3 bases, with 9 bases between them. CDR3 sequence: CASSLGSGYEQYF. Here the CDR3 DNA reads TGTGCCAGCAGCTTGGGGTCGGGCTACGAGCAGTACTTC. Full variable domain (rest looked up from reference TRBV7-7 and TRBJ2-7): GAGVSQSPRYKVTKRGQDVTLRCDPISSHATLYWYQQALGQGPEFLTYFNYEAQPDKSGLPSDRFSAERPEGSISTLTIQRTEQRDSAMYRCASSLGSGYEQYFGPGTRLTVT.

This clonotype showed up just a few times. In DNA, the CDR3 is TGTGCCAGCAGCGTTCGGGGGGACAGAAACACAGATACGCAGTATTTT. It specifies CASSVRGDRNTDTQYF. V is TRBV9 and J is TRBJ2-3, with D perhaps matching TRBD1 or TRBD2 (7 bases each). V lost 2 bases and J lost 2, with 15 bases in between. CDR3 length equals 16 residues. Germline values: CDR1 SGDLS, CDR2 YYNGEE.

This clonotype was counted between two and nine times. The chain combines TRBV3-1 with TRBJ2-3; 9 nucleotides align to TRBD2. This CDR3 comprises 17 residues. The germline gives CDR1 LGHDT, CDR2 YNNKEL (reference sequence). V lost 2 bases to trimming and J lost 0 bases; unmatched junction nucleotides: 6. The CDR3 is CASSQLATSGSTDTQYF. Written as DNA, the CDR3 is TGTGCCAGCAGCCAATTGGCGACTAGCGGAAGCACAGATACGCAGTATTTT.

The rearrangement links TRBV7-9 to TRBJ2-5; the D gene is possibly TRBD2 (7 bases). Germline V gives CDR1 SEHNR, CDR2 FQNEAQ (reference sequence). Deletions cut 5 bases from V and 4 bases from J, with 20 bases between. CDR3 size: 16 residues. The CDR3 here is CASSPRAGGGLETQYF. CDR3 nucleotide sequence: TGTGCCAGCAGCCCTCGCGCGGGCGGGGGCCTAGAGACCCAGTACTTC.

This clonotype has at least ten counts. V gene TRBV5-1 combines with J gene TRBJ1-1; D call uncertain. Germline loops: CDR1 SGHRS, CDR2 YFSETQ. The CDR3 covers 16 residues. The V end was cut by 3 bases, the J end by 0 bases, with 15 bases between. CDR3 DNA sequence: TGCGCCAGCAGCTCCTCGTTTAGCCGGATGAACACTGAAGCTTTCTTT. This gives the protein CASSSSFSRMNTEAFF.

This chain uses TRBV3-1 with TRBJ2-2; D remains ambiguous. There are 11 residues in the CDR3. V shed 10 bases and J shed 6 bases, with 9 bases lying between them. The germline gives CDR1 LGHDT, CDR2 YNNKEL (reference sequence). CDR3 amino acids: CATTAAGELFF. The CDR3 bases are TGTGCCACGACTGCCGCCGGGGAGCTGTTTTTT.

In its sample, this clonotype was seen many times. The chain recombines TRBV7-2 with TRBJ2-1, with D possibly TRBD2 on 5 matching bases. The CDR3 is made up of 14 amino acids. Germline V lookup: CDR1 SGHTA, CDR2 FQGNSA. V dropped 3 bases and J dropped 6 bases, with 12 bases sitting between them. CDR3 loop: CASSFRRTTNEQFF. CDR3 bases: TGTGCCAGCAGCTTTAGGAGGACGACCAATGAGCAGTTCTTC.

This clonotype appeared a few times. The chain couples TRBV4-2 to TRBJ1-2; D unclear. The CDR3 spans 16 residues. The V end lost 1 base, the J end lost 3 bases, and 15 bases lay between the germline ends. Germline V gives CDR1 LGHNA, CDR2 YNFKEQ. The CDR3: CASSQAHSRSDYGYTF. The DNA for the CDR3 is TGTGCCAGCAGCCAAGCCCACAGCAGGTCGGACTATGGCTACACCTTC.

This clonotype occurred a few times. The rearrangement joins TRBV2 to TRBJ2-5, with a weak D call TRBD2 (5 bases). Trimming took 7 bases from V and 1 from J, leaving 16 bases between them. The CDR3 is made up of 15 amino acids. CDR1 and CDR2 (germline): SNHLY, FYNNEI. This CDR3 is CASTRESGSQETQYF. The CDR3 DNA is TGTGCCAGCACCCGAGAGTCGGGGTCCCAAGAGACCCAGTACTTC. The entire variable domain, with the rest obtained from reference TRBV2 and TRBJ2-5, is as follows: EPEVTQTPSHQVTQMGQEVILRCVPISNHLYFYWYRQILGQKVEFLVSFYNNEISEKSEIFDDQFSVERPDGSNFTLKIRSTKLEDSAMYFCASTRESGSQETQYFGPGTRLLVL.

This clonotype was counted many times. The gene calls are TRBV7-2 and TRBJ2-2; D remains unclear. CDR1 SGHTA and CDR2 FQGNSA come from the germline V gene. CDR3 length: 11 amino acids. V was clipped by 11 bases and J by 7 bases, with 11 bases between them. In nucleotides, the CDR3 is TGTGCCGGCGCAAGAGGCGGGGAGCTGTTTTTT. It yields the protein CAGARGGELFF.

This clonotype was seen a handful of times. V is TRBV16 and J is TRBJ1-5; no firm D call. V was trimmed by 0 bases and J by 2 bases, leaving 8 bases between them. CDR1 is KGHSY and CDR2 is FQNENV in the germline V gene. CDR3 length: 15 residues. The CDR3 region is CASSQSVMGNQPQHF. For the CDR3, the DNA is TGTGCCAGCAGCCAATCAGTGATGGGCAATCAGCCCCAGCATTTT.

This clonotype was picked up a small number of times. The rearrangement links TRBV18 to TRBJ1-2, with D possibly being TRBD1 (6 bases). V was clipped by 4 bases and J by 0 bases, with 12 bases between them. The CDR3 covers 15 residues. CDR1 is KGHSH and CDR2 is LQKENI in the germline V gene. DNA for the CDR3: TGTGCCAGCTCACAAGGACAGAAACCTAACTATGGCTACACCTTC. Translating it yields CASSQGQKPNYGYTF.

CDR3 region: CASSLMEINSNQPQHF. The CDR3 DNA is TGTGCCAGCAGCTTAATGGAGATTAATAGCAATCAGCCCCAGCATTTT. The chain carries TRBV7-2 and TRBJ1-5; unclear D gene. The CDR3 loop spans 16 amino acids. Trimming pared 2 bases from V and 0 bases from J, leaving 11 bases between. CDR1 is SGHTA and CDR2 is FQGNSA in the germline V gene.

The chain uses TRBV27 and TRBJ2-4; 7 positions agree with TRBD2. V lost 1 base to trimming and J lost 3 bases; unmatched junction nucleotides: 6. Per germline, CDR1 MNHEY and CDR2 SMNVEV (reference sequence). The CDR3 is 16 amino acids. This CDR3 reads CASSLFASGGKNIQYF. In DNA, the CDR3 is TGTGCCAGCAGTTTATTCGCTAGCGGAGGCAAAAACATTCAGTACTTC.